The present TCR beta chain was sequenced within a study of regulatory T cells in long-lasting Graves disease. Study at large: The study counted Graves' disease as persistent given over 5 years of antithyroid drugs and positive TSH receptor antibodies.

Building of the TCR beta libraries involved iRepertoire HTBI primers and Arm-PCR of CDR3 regions. MiXCR, run by TCRdb on the multiplex PCR reads, gives a single entry per CDR3 protein. Altogether about 470,000 distinct CDR3 sequences are present, 20% to 25% being singletons, with the ten largest covering about 7.8%. Broader study findings: Persistent-disease Graves' patients showed less TCR diversity than new cases.

CDR3 length: 14 amino acids. The ends were cut back, 8 bases at V and 3 bases at J, with 13 bases in the middle. Germline CDR1 MDHEN, CDR2 SYDVKM. Time point reported: persistent/refractory GD, antithyroid drugs over 5 years with positive TRAb. The TCR library was prepared using RNA isolated from PBMCs. This clonotype was counted at least ten times. The antigen remains undetermined. The receptor's source is a female donor with Graves disease. The sample was peripheral blood mononuclear cells (PBMCs), taken when the disease was refractory, from a patient treated with antithyroid drugs. The chain couples TRBV28 to TRBJ2-2; D is possibly TRBD2 (5 bases). For the CDR3, the DNA is TGTGCCAGCCATTTGGACTCTTACACCGGGGAGCTGTTTTTT. Its protein is CASHLDSYTGELFF. The whole variable domain, filled in from reference TRBV28 and TRBJ2-2, reads DVKVTQSSRYLVKRTGEKVFLECVQDMDHENMFWYRQDPGLGLRLIYFSYDVKMKEKGDIPEGYSVSREKKERFSLILESASTNQTSMYLCASHLDSYTGELFFGEGSRLTVL.